This entry lists 10 T cell receptor beta chains sequenced from one sample in a study of blood T cells in healthy people across ages. A J-beta primer mix and a sample-barcoded 5' primer were used in a second PCR of roughly 7 to 12 cycles. TCRdb reanalysed the 5' RACE reads using MiXCR and keeps one entry per CDR3 protein. The sample holds about 1.1 million distinct CDR3 sequences, more than 30% seen once. Source material: blood. Receptors were obtained from a man between 18 and 35 years old in good health.

The chain joins TRBV20-1 to TRBJ1-2, with D possibly matching TRBD1 (6 bases). This CDR3 has 12 residues. Germline V gives CDR1 DFQATT, CDR2 SNEGSKA (reference sequence). Trimming removed 4 bases from V and 7 bases from J, with 13 bases in between. The CDR3 nucleotides are TGCAGTGCTACTGGACAGTCCGTTGGCTACACCTTC. As protein: CSATGQSVGYTF.

V usage is TRBV12-3 or TRBV12-4 and J usage is TRBJ2-1; D tentatively fits TRBD1 or TRBD2 (5 bases each). CDR3 length: 15 amino acids. V dropped 3 bases and J dropped 5 bases, with 14 bases sitting between them. The CDR3 sequence is CASSFMGQGDNEQFF. The CDR3 DNA reads TGTGCCAGCAGTTTCATGGGGCAGGGAGACAATGAGCAGTTCTTC.

The chain has TRBV5-5 and TRBJ2-1; possibly TRBD1 for D (6 bases). This CDR3 is built from 13 residues. The V gene lost 1 base and the J gene lost 8 bases, with 10 bases spanning the gap. Germline values: CDR1 SGHKS, CDR2 YYEKEE (reference sequence). The CDR3 here is CASSLNRVYEQFF. DNA for the CDR3: TGTGCCAGCAGCTTGAACAGGGTTTATGAGCAGTTCTTC.

V is TRBV7-9 and J is TRBJ2-1; 7 nucleotides match TRBD1. CDR3 size: 14 residues. V lost 4 bases, J lost 4 bases, and 4 bases stayed unmatched. Germline CDR1 is SEHNR and CDR2 is FQNEAQ (reference sequence). CDR3 DNA: TGTGCCAGCAGCTCTTGGACAGGTTACAATGAGCAGTTCTTC. Translation gives CASSSWTGYNEQFF.

The V call is TRBV6-5, the J call TRBJ1-2, with D unresolved. Trimming cost V 7 bases and J 2 bases, with 11 bases left between them. The CDR3 extends over 13 amino acids. Looked up from germline, CDR1 is MNHEY and CDR2 is SVGAGI. The DNA for the CDR3 is TGTGCCAGCACCGACACTTTCAACTATGGCTACACCTTC. Translating it yields CASTDTFNYGYTF.

The chain joins TRBV5-5 to TRBJ2-6, with D possibly matching TRBD2 (7 bases). Trimming cost V 0 bases and J 4 bases, with 11 bases left between them. Looked up from germline, CDR1 is SGHKS and CDR2 is YYEKEE (reference sequence). The CDR3 spans 16 residues. Here the CDR3 DNA reads TGTGCCAGCAGCTTGGTGGGGGGGCGCGGGGCCAACGTCCTGACTTTC. It yields the protein CASSLVGGRGANVLTF.

With regard to this clonotype: One end of the junction is discordant with germline, which a read error may explain. This chain joins TRBV10-3 and TRBJ2-1; D is ambiguous. The V gene's germline CDR1 is ENHRY and CDR2 SYGVKD. CDR3 length: 15 residues. The CDR3 region has the DNA TGTGCCATCAGTGGAACCGGAGTTTCCTGCAATGAGCAGTTCTTC. Its translation: CAISGTGVSCNEQFF.

V is TRBV18 and J is TRBJ2-3, with D unresolved. The CDR3 length is 13 residues. The V and J ends lost 3 bases and 5 bases respectively, with 9 bases between them. The germline CDR1 and CDR2 sequences are KGHSH and LQKENI. The CDR3 DNA reads as TGTGCCAGCTCACCCCGCACGGAAGATACGCAGTATTTT. It translates to CASSPRTEDTQYF.

The V gene is TRBV28, the J gene TRBJ1-1, with D possibly being TRBD1 (5 bases). The germline V and J ends were trimmed by 5 bases and 0 bases, with 16 bases remaining between them. Germline-derived CDR1 and CDR2 are MDHEN and SYDVKM. This CDR3 is 16 amino acids long. The CDR3 DNA sequence: TGTGCCAGCAGTCCCCGTGGGCAGGGTTTGAACACTGAAGCTTTCTTT. Amino acid sequence: CASSPRGQGLNTEAFF.

This clonotype was counted between two and nine times. The chain joins TRBV12-3 or TRBV12-4 to TRBJ2-3; 10 nucleotides agree with TRBD2. J lost 3 bases, V lost 5 bases, and 2 bases had no gene match. The CDR3 runs 14 residues. CDR3 residues: CASSGGLATDTQYF. The CDR3 DNA follows: TGTGCCAGCAGTGGGGGACTAGCGACAGATACGCAGTATTTT.